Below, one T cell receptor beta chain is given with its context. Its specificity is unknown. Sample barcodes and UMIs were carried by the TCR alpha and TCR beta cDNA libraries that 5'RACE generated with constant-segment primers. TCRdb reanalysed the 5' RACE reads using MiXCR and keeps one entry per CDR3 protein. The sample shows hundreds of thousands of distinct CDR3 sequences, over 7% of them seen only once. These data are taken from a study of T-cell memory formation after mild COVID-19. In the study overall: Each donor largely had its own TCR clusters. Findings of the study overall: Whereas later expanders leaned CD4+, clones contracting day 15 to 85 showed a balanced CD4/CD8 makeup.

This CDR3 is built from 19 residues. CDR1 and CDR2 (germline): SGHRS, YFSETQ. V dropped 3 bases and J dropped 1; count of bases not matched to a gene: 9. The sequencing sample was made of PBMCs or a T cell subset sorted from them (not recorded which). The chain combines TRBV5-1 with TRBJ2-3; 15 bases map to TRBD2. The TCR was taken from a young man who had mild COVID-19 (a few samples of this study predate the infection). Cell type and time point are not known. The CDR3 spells CASSSWLGTSGGRTDTQYF. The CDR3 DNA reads TGCGCCAGCAGCTCCTGGCTCGGGACTAGCGGGGGGCGCACAGATACGCAGTATTTT.